This T cell receptor beta chain stems from a study of cytomegalovirus exposure and HLA in healthy donors. General study findings and limits: Associated with cytomegalovirus, according to the listing, were 164 TCR beta chains.

A word on this clone: What it recognizes is unknown.

Clones were sequenced by immunoSEQ multiplex PCR, and TCRdb holds only the in-frame ones, with some missing. The data contain about 120,000 clones, 70% to 90% of them seen just once; the ten biggest clones take up less than 4.5%. The CDR3 spans 15 residues. V trimming: 2 bases; J trimming: 5 bases; junction bases outside the gene matches: 9. Germline values: CDR1 WNHNN, CDR2 SYGVQD (reference sequence). Sample: PBMCs. V is TRBV10-1 and J is TRBJ2-7; TRBD1 aligns across 7 bases. The sequence was collected from a man in his late teens or twenties in good health and CMV-seropositive. The CDR3 protein is CASSEERGPRHEQYF. The CDR3 DNA reads as TGCGCCAGCAGTGAGGAGAGGGGGCCTCGCCACGAGCAGTACTTC.